The 26 T cell receptor beta chains given below trace back to one sample, sequenced in a study of cytomegalovirus exposure and HLA in healthy donors (dated by TCRdb to about 2017). Receptor amplification or capture employed the immunoSEQ multiplex PCR assay. For the multiplex PCR, a mixture combining 60 forward primers for TCR Vbeta segments and 13 reverse primers for TCR Jbeta segments was used. What TCRdb holds here is the immuneACCESS table cut down to in-frame rearrangements. Part of the clones is not present; checked against another copy, under half of the missing clones reflect an unresolved V gene, and the others are unexplained. This sample gives about 100,000 clones in total; 50% to 70% of them show up just once. Approximately 3.9% of the sample comes from the top ten. The sample comprised PBMCs. Receptors originate from a man between 25 and 39 years old in good health and CMV-seropositive.

The genes are TRBV4-2 and TRBJ2-5, with 13 nucleotides matching TRBD2. CDR3 length equals 15 residues. The ends lost 5 bases at V and 2 bases at J; junction bases unmatched: 2. Germline V gene lookup returns CDR1 LGHNA and CDR2 YNFKEQ. The DNA for the CDR3 is TGTGCCAGCAGCGAACTAGCGGGGGGGCAAGAGACCCAGTACTTC. Residues: CASSELAGGQETQYF.

The rearrangement joins TRBV14 to TRBJ2-5, with 13 bases matching TRBD2. This CDR3 is built from 15 residues. Germline CDR1 SGHDN, CDR2 FVKESK. Losses at the gene ends were 5 bases for V and 5 bases for J; bases not matched to a gene: 5. CDR3 protein: CASSEGTSGAETQYF. CDR3 nucleotide sequence: TGTGCCAGCAGCGAAGGGACTAGCGGGGCCGAGACCCAGTACTTC.

The gene calls are TRBV5-1 and TRBJ2-2; D ambiguous. This CDR3 is 15 amino acids long. Germline V gene data show CDR1 as SGHRS and CDR2 as YFSETQ. Trimming removed 1 base from V and 1 base from J, with 8 bases in between. The CDR3 loop reads CASSLTDLNTGELFF. The CDR3 region has the DNA TGCGCCAGCAGCTTGACCGACTTGAACACCGGGGAGCTGTTTTTT.

V is TRBV19 and J is TRBJ2-3; TRBD2 aligns across 9 bases. Per the germline V gene, CDR1 is LNHDA and CDR2 is SQIVND (reference sequence). The CDR3 spans 15 residues. V lost 4 bases and J lost 1; bases outside the gene matches: 3. The CDR3 is CASSTVAGGTDTQYF. The CDR3 DNA is TGTGCCAGTAGTACCGTAGCGGGGGGCACAGATACGCAGTATTTT.

The J gene is TRBJ1-2, the V gene TRBV5-4; D remains unclear. This CDR3 is 14 amino acids long. Trimming shortened V by 5 bases and J by 2 bases, and 13 bases separated the two germline ends. CDR1 and CDR2 from the germline V gene are SGHNT and YYREEE (reference sequence). CDR3 protein: CASSIPQLNYGYTF. CDR3 sequence (DNA): TGTGCCAGCAGTATCCCCCAGTTAAACTATGGCTACACCTTC.

The chain employs TRBV10-2 and TRBJ2-7; 13 nucleotides match TRBD2. V dropped 6 bases and J dropped 2; count of bases not matched to a gene: 4. The germline CDR1 and CDR2 sequences are WSHSY and SAAADI. The CDR3 contains 15 residues. As DNA, the CDR3 is TGCGCCAGCAGGTCGACTAGCGGGGGGCCCTACGAGCAGTACTTC. This gives the protein CASRSTSGGPYEQYF.

The rearrangement joins TRBV7-2 to TRBJ1-6, with D maybe TRBD1 (6 bases). V shed 5 bases and J shed 9 bases, with 14 bases lying between them. The CDR3 extends over 14 amino acids. CDR1 and CDR2 (germline): SGHTA, FQGNSA. This CDR3 reads CASSITGLGSPLHF. CDR3 DNA sequence: TGTGCCAGCAGCATAACAGGGTTGGGTTCACCCCTCCACTTT.

This rearrangement joins TRBV9 to TRBJ2-3, with D possibly matching TRBD2 (7 bases). V gave up 0 bases and J gave up 3 bases, with 14 bases separating them. The germline V gene has CDR1 SGDLS and CDR2 YYNGEE. The CDR3 is made up of 16 amino acids. The CDR3: CASSVVPGGATDTQYF. The CDR3 nucleotides are TGTGCCAGCAGCGTAGTTCCTGGGGGGGCGACAGATACGCAGTATTTT.

This sequence joins TRBV10-2 and TRBJ2-7, with 13 positions matching TRBD2. The length of the CDR3 is 12 residues. Germline assignment: CDR1 WSHSY and CDR2 SAAADI. After removal of 10 bases from V and 6 bases from J, the junction contained 3 bases not matched to a gene. Written as DNA, the CDR3 is TGCGCCACCGGACTAGCGGGGGTCGAGCAGTACTTC. Translating it yields CATGLAGVEQYF.

This clone has only one observation. The chain employs TRBV9 and TRBJ1-2, with TRBD1 matching over 9 bases. CDR1 SGDLS and CDR2 YYNGEE come from the germline V gene. After removal of 2 bases from V and 13 bases from J, the junction contained 6 bases not matched to a gene. CDR3 length equals 12 residues. CDR3 nucleotide sequence: TGTGCCAGCAGCGTGACAGGGGGGCCGGTCACCTTC. The encoded protein is CASSVTGGPVTF.

This rearrangement joins TRBV6-1 to TRBJ1-2; the D gene is possibly TRBD1 (6 bases). This CDR3 has 12 amino acids. Per the germline V gene, CDR1 is MNHNS and CDR2 is SASEGT. Trimming left V 6 bases short and J 4 bases short, with 9 bases between. The CDR3 DNA reads as TGTGCCAGCAGGACAGGTCTCTATGGCTACACCTTC. Amino acid sequence: CASRTGLYGYTF.

The rearrangement links TRBV10-2 to TRBJ2-5; 7 bases match TRBD1. Germline V gives CDR1 WSHSY, CDR2 SAAADI. The CDR3 sequence is 14 residues long. The V gene end was trimmed by 6 bases and the J gene end by 5 bases; junction bases not matched to a gene: 9. CDR3 DNA: TGCGCCAGCAGAGCGACAGGGATGGGCGAGACCCAGTACTTC. Translated, it gives CASRATGMGETQYF.

This clone was counted between two and nine times. This chain connects TRBV4-1 to TRBJ2-7; D is undetermined. The CDR3 covers 15 residues. V shed 0 bases and J shed 2 bases, with 11 bases lying between them. The germline CDR1 and CDR2 sequences are MGHRA and YSYEKL. The CDR3 sequence: CASSQESSQTYEQYF. In nucleotides, the CDR3 is TGCGCCAGCAGCCAAGAGTCGTCACAGACCTACGAGCAGTACTTC.

This clone is a singleton in its sample. The chain links TRBV7-8 to TRBJ2-1; 10 bases map to TRBD2. V dropped 1 base and J dropped 6; count of bases not matched to a gene: 6. The CDR3 has 16 residues. CDR1 and CDR2 from the germline V gene are SGHVS and FQNEAQ. CDR3 sequence: CASSLVTIAGGNEQFF. The DNA for the CDR3 is TGTGCCAGCAGCTTAGTGACGATAGCGGGGGGCAATGAGCAGTTCTTC.

The V gene is TRBV5-5, the J gene TRBJ1-2; perhaps TRBD1 as D (6 bases). Germline-derived CDR1 and CDR2 are SGHKS and YYEKEE (reference sequence). V lost 4 bases and J 4 bases, leaving 14 bases between the germline ends. The CDR3 totals 14 residues. The CDR3 region has the DNA TGTGCCAGCAGCGAGCCCACAGGGAGCTATGGCTACACCTTC. It translates to CASSEPTGSYGYTF.

There are a few counts of this clone. This rearrangement joins TRBV2 to TRBJ1-1; D gene uncertain. V was pared by 2 bases and J by 4 bases, with 8 bases between. The CDR3 has 13 amino acids. Germline CDR1 reads SNHLY; CDR2 reads FYNNEI. In DNA, the CDR3 is TGTGCCAGCAGTGAATCGGAGATCACTGAAGCTTTCTTT. Translated: CASSESEITEAFF.

The V and J genes are TRBV7-2 and TRBJ2-1; maybe TRBD1 (6 bases). The CDR3 has 15 amino acids. The ends were cut back, 2 bases at V and 2 bases at J, with 10 bases in the middle. Looked up from germline, CDR1 is SGHTA and CDR2 is FQGNSA. CDR3 coding DNA: TGTGCCAGCAGCTTAAGCAGGGGACCCTACAATGAGCAGTTCTTC. As protein: CASSLSRGPYNEQFF.

The genes are TRBV7-9 and TRBJ2-1; tentatively, D is TRBD2 (8 bases). Trimming cost V 5 bases and J 0 bases, with 17 bases left between them. CDR3 length equals 17 residues. Germline assignment: CDR1 SEHNR and CDR2 FQNEAQ (reference sequence). The DNA for the CDR3 is TGTGCCAGCAGCCACACGGGAGGGGGCTTCTCCTACAATGAGCAGTTCTTC. Translated: CASSHTGGGFSYNEQFF.

The genes are TRBV6-4 and TRBJ2-6; 8 nucleotides line up with TRBD1. Per germline, CDR1 MRHNA and CDR2 SNTAGT. The CDR3 has 15 amino acids. The J segment lost 3 bases and the V segment lost 8 bases, leaving 6 bases of the junction unmatched. The CDR3 region has the DNA TGTGCCAGCTGCCTCAGGGGGCGTGGGGCCAACGTCCTGACTTTC. Amino acid sequence: CASCLRGRGANVLTF.

The chain carries TRBV30 and TRBJ2-5; TRBD2 aligns across 8 bases. Germline V lookup: CDR1 GTSNPN, CDR2 SVGIG (reference sequence). The CDR3 extends over 14 amino acids. The V gene end was trimmed by 7 bases and the J gene end by 1 base; junction bases not matched to a gene: 8. CDR3 DNA sequence: TGTGCCTCCGCGGGGGGTGGGGGCCAAGAGACCCAGTACTTC. Translated: CASAGGGGQETQYF.

V and J are TRBV7-2 and TRBJ1-2, with D unclear. The germline gives CDR1 SGHTA, CDR2 FQGNSA. This CDR3 is 15 amino acids long. The germline V and J ends were trimmed by 4 bases and 4 bases, with 16 bases remaining between them. The DNA for the CDR3 is TGTGCCAGCAGCTCAGGATGGGTGGTAATCTATGGCTACACCTTC. Amino acids: CASSSGWVVIYGYTF.

The rearrangement joins TRBV7-8 to TRBJ1-5, with D possibly TRBD1 on 5 matching bases. The germline gives CDR1 SGHVS, CDR2 FQNEAQ. The CDR3 contains 13 residues. Trimming removed 5 bases at V and 6 bases at J, with 11 bases between. CDR3 sequence: CASSGAGPQPQHF. CDR3 nucleotide sequence: TGTGCCAGCAGCGGGGCAGGGCCTCAGCCCCAGCATTTT.

The V call is TRBV5-1, the J call TRBJ2-2, with D possibly being TRBD1 (6 bases). This CDR3 is built from 15 residues. Trimming took off 4 bases at V and 6 bases at J, with 16 bases between the two ends. Germline CDR1 reads SGHRS; CDR2 reads YFSETQ. The CDR3 sequence: CASSQQGAAAGELFF. In DNA, the CDR3 is TGCGCCAGCAGCCAACAGGGAGCCGCCGCCGGGGAGCTGTTTTTT.

This clone showed up just a few times. J is TRBJ2-7 and V is TRBV6-4, with 9 bases that match TRBD2. The CDR3 spans 15 residues. The trim removed 3 bases at V and 7 bases at J, leaving 10 bases unmatched. The germline V gene encodes CDR1 MRHNA and CDR2 SNTAGT. For the CDR3, the DNA is TGTGCCAGCAGTGAAGGCGGGGGGGCCGTTGAAGAGCAGTACTTC. Translated, it gives CASSEGGGAVEEQYF.

V gene TRBV6-5 combines with J gene TRBJ2-7, with D possibly matching TRBD1 (6 bases). CDR1 is MNHEY and CDR2 is SVGAGI in the germline V gene. CDR3 length: 12 amino acids. Trimming pared 5 bases from V and 1 base from J, leaving 6 bases between. CDR3 nucleotides: TGTGCCAGCAGTACAGGGTCCTACGAGCAGTACTTC. It encodes CASSTGSYEQYF.

This clone appeared once. The sample holds other DNA sequences that translate to the same CDR3. V gene TRBV6-5 combines with J gene TRBJ1-2, with D possibly TRBD1 on 6 matching bases. V lost 6 bases and J lost 2, with 10 bases in between. The CDR3 runs to 13 residues. The germline gives CDR1 MNHEY, CDR2 SVGAGI. This chain's CDR3 is CASSRGQNYGYTF. DNA of the CDR3: TGTGCCAGCAGCAGAGGACAGAACTATGGCTACACCTTC.